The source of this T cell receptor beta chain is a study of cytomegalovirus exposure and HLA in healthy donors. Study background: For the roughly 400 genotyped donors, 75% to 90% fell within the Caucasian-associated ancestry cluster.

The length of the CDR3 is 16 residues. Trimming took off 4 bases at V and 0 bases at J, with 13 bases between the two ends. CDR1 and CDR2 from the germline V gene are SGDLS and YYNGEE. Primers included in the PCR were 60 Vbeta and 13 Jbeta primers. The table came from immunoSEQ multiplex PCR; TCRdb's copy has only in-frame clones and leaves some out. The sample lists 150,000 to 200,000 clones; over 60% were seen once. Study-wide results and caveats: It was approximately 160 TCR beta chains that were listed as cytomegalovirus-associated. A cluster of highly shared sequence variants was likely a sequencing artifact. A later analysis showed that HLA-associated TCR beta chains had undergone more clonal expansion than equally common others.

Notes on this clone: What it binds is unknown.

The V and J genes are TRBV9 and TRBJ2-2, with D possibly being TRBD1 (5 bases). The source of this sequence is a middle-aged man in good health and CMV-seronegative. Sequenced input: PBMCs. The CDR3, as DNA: TGTGCCAGCAGCCCCGTTGGGGCTACGAACACCGGGGAGCTGTTTTTT. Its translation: CASSPVGATNTGELFF. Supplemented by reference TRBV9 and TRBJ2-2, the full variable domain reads DSGVTQTPKHLITATGQRVTLRCSPRSGDLSVYWYQQSLDQGLQFLIQYYNGEERAKGNILERFSAQQFPDLHSELNLSSLELGDSALYFCASSPVGATNTGELFFGEGSRLTVL.